The 31 T cell receptor beta chains given below trace back to one sample, sequenced in a study of radiation and T cells in renal cell carcinoma. TCRdb's table, derived via immunoSEQ multiplex PCR, lists solely in-frame clones and lacks some. The sample comprises 95,000 to 150,000 clones, 81% of which are singletons, and roughly 5% rests with the top ten. Time point here: blood 2 weeks post-SBRT. The treatment was: 15 Gy SBRT to primary tumor, nephrectomy 4 weeks later. Sample: blood, taken from a patient whose treatment included radiotherapy and nephrectomy. These receptor sequences come from a middle-aged man with renal cell carcinoma.

This clone has just a few counts. The V and J genes are TRBV11-2 and TRBJ2-7; D unclear. The CDR3 totals 14 residues. Germline V gene lookup returns CDR1 SGHAT and CDR2 FQNNGV. The V and J ends lost 3 bases and 2 bases respectively, with 11 bases between them. The DNA of the CDR3 is TGTGCCAGCAGCTTTAGGGCGGAACCCTACGAGCAGTACTTC. It is translated as CASSFRAEPYEQYF.

This chain joins TRBV28 and TRBJ1-4; 9 bases are shared with TRBD1. CDR1 MDHEN and CDR2 SYDVKM come from the germline V gene. The CDR3 length is 13 residues. V was pared by 6 bases and J by 8 bases, with 4 bases of the junction left unmatched. For the CDR3, the DNA is TGTGCCAGCAGCTCTGGACAGGGGGAAAAACTGTTTTTT. Its protein product is CASSSGQGEKLFF.

The chain combines TRBV5-5 with TRBJ2-2; D not certain. This CDR3 has 13 amino acids. Germline V gene data show CDR1 as SGHKS and CDR2 as YYEKEE (reference sequence). V gave up 4 bases and J gave up 7 bases, with 11 bases separating them. The CDR3 protein is CASSLQVYGELFF. The CDR3 DNA follows: TGTGCCAGCAGCCTGCAGGTATACGGGGAGCTGTTTTTT.

This chain joins TRBV10-1 and TRBJ2-1; 10 bases align to TRBD2. Germline CDR1 and CDR2: WNHNN and SYGVQD (reference sequence). This CDR3 is built from 17 residues. V shed 7 bases and J 1 base; nucleotides not matched to a gene: 10. The CDR3 loop is CASIDLIAGGSYNEQFF. DNA for the CDR3: TGCGCCAGCATCGACCTAATAGCGGGGGGTTCCTACAATGAGCAGTTCTTC.

The V gene is TRBV29-1, the J gene TRBJ2-7, with 9 bases matching TRBD2. The CDR3 spans 13 residues. The trim removed 5 bases at V and 3 bases at J, leaving 5 bases unmatched. Germline V CDR1 and CDR2: SQVTM, ANQGSEA. CDR3 nucleotides: TGCAGCGTTACCCGACTAGCGGACTACGAGCAGTACTTC. It encodes CSVTRLADYEQYF.

The rearrangement links TRBV12-2 to TRBJ1-5; the D call TRBD1 from the table was never checked on the DNA. TRBV12-2 is a pseudogene. The CDR3 is 15 amino acids. CDR3: CASRPSGQGLLSQHF. For the CDR3, the DNA is TGTGCAAGTCGCCCCTCCGGACAGGGTCTTCTGTCCCAGCATTTT.

The gene calls are TRBV7-2 and TRBJ1-2, with TRBD1 matching over 9 bases. The CDR3 has 13 amino acids. Germline V gene sequence: CDR1 SGHTA, CDR2 FQGNSA. The J segment lost 7 bases and the V segment lost 5 bases, leaving 5 bases of the junction unmatched. The CDR3 is CASSRDRAGGYTF. CDR3 sequence (DNA): TGTGCCAGCAGCCGGGACAGGGCGGGTGGCTACACCTTC.

The rearrangement links TRBV2 to TRBJ1-4; tentative D call: TRBD1 (5 bases). V was shortened by 1 base and J by 7 bases, with 10 bases between the two germline ends. The germline gives CDR1 SNHLY, CDR2 FYNNEI. This CDR3 is built from 14 residues. The DNA of the CDR3 is TGTGCCAGCAGTGAAGAGGGGACCAGTGAAAAACTGTTTTTT. It specifies CASSEEGTSEKLFF.

The chain carries TRBV9 and TRBJ2-2, with D possibly matching TRBD2 (5 bases). With 3 bases removed from V and 1 base from J, the gap between germline ends came to 13 bases. CDR3 length equals 16 residues. The germline CDR1 and CDR2 sequences are SGDLS and YYNGEE. In nucleotides, the CDR3 is TGTGCCAGCAGCGGCGGACTTCTCCTGAACACCGGGGAGCTGTTTTTT. Residues: CASSGGLLLNTGELFF.

The rearrangement links TRBV19 to TRBJ2-1; the D gene is possibly TRBD1 (6 bases). Germline V gives CDR1 LNHDA, CDR2 SQIVND (reference sequence). The V and J ends lost 4 bases and 6 bases respectively, with 13 bases between them. The CDR3 extends over 14 amino acids. CDR3 nucleotides: TGTGCCAGTAGTACTCAGGGGACGCTCAATGAGCAGTTCTTC. As protein: CASSTQGTLNEQFF.

The rearrangement links TRBV10-2 to TRBJ2-7, with D perhaps TRBD2 (5 bases). This CDR3 contains 13 residues. V was clipped by 5 bases and J by 1 base, with 9 bases between them. The germline CDR1 and CDR2 sequences are WSHSY and SAAADI. CDR3 sequence: CASSFERSYEQYF. The CDR3 DNA reads TGCGCCAGCAGTTTTGAGCGGTCCTACGAGCAGTACTTC.

The V gene is TRBV19, the J gene TRBJ1-1; no clear D. CDR1 LNHDA and CDR2 SQIVND come from the germline V gene (reference sequence). This CDR3 is 14 amino acids long. V lost 4 bases and J 7 bases, leaving 16 bases between the germline ends. The CDR3 nucleotides read TGTGCCAGTAGTACAACTCCCGGGGTGGGTGAAGCTTTCTTT. Encoded protein: CASSTTPGVGEAFF.

The CDR3 DNA is TGCGCCAGCAGCCCAAGACTCTACAGGACTGAAGCTTTCTTT. Translating gives CASSPRLYRTEAFF. This chain uses TRBV5-1 with TRBJ1-1; D might be TRBD1 (5 bases). Germline V gives CDR1 SGHRS, CDR2 YFSETQ. Trimming took off 4 bases at V and 5 bases at J, with 15 bases between the two ends. This CDR3 has 14 amino acids.

CDR3 residues: CASSSPFPASLRGANEQFF. CDR3 bases: TGCGCCAGCAGCTCGCCTTTCCCAGCATCGCTTAGGGGGGCCAATGAGCAGTTCTTC. The J gene is TRBJ2-1, the V gene TRBV5-1; TRBD1 or TRBD2 may be the D gene (6 bases each). Trimming cost V 3 bases and J 6 bases, with 28 bases left between them. The CDR3 sequence is 19 residues long. The germline V gene has CDR1 SGHRS and CDR2 YFSETQ. Full variable domain (rest looked up from reference TRBV5-1 and TRBJ2-1): KAGVTQTPRYLIKTRGQQVTLSCSPISGHRSVSWYQQTPGQGLQFLFEYFSETQRNKGNFPGRFSGRQFSNSRSEMNVSTLELGDSALYLCASSSPFPASLRGANEQFFGPGTRLTVL.

The chain combines TRBV7-9 with TRBJ1-3; D ambiguous. V lost 5 bases to trimming and J lost 1 base, with 15 bases between them. Germline lookup yields CDR1 SEHNR and CDR2 FQNEAQ (reference sequence). CDR3 length equals 16 residues. CDR3 region: CASSLPGSRSGNTIYF. The CDR3 region has the DNA TGTGCCAGCAGCCTACCCGGTAGTCGTTCTGGAAACACCATATATTTT.

About this clone: The sample carries other DNA sequences with the same CDR3. V and J are TRBV19 and TRBJ2-3; 9 positions agree with TRBD1. CDR3 length: 13 amino acids. V was clipped by 5 bases and J by 6 bases; unmatched bases: 3. From germline, CDR1 is LNHDA and CDR2 SQIVND (reference sequence). The CDR3 sequence: CASSSQGADTQYF. CDR3 DNA sequence: TGTGCCAGTAGTTCACAGGGGGCTGATACGCAGTATTTT. The complete variable domain, with remaining parts taken from reference TRBV19 and TRBJ2-3, reads DGGITQSPKYLFRKEGQNVTLSCEQNLNHDAMYWYRQDPGQGLRLIYYSQIVNDFQKGDIAEGYSVSREKKESFPLTVTSAQKNPTAFYLCASSSQGADTQYFGPGTRLTVL.

The count of this clone is one. The chain carries TRBV30 and TRBJ1-1; no firm D call. Germline assignment: CDR1 GTSNPN and CDR2 SVGIG (reference sequence). This CDR3 is 14 amino acids long. Trimming pared 2 bases from V and 3 bases from J, leaving 13 bases between. CDR3 residues: CAWSLRPRHTEAFF. The CDR3 region has the DNA TGTGCCTGGAGTTTGAGGCCCCGGCACACTGAAGCTTTCTTT.

The rearrangement links TRBV9 to TRBJ2-7, with 8 bases aligning to TRBD2. Germline CDR1 SGDLS, CDR2 YYNGEE. The CDR3 has 15 amino acids. V lost 1 base and J lost 5; bases outside the gene matches: 8. The CDR3 loop reads CASSVSTGGIHEQYF. The CDR3 DNA sequence: TGTGCCAGCAGCGTATCAACGGGAGGGATCCACGAGCAGTACTTC.

This clone has only one observation. The V gene is TRBV30, the J gene TRBJ2-7, with 7 nucleotides matching TRBD2. V was clipped by 2 bases and J by 2 bases; unmatched bases: 9. The CDR3 runs to 15 residues. In germline, CDR1 is GTSNPN, CDR2 SVGIG (reference sequence). The CDR3 protein is CAWSSSSGNPYEQYF. CDR3 nucleotides: TGTGCCTGGAGTTCATCTAGCGGAAACCCCTACGAGCAGTACTTC.

The chain employs TRBV6-4 and TRBJ2-2; D unresolved. The germline V and J ends were trimmed by 6 bases and 1 base, with 6 bases remaining between them. Germline assignment: CDR1 MRHNA and CDR2 SNTAGT. The CDR3 covers 13 residues. The CDR3, as DNA: TGTGCCAGCAGCGAAGAGAACACCGGGGAGCTGTTTTTT. Translation: CASSEENTGELFF.

The rearrangement joins TRBV6-6 to TRBJ2-2; 7 bases are shared with TRBD1. The CDR3 runs to 15 residues. With 4 bases clipped from V and 2 bases from J, the junction kept 4 bases outside the gene matches. Germline loops: CDR1 MNHNY, CDR2 SVGAGI (reference sequence). The CDR3 loop reads CASSSRQGNTGELFF. As DNA, the CDR3 is TGTGCCAGCAGTTCCCGACAGGGAAACACCGGGGAGCTGTTTTTT.

V usage is TRBV6-5 and J usage is TRBJ2-4, with a possible D match to TRBD2 (5 bases). This CDR3 is 15 amino acids long. The V gene's germline CDR1 is MNHEY and CDR2 SVGAGI. The V end lost 5 bases, the J end lost 6 bases, and 17 bases lay between the germline ends. CDR3 protein: CASSPTGSRGNIQYF. The CDR3 bases are TGTGCCAGCAGTCCAACGGGGTCCCGGGGAAACATTCAGTACTTC.

The gene calls are TRBV19 and TRBJ2-7, with TRBD1 matching over 7 bases. The germline CDR1 and CDR2 sequences are LNHDA and SQIVND (reference sequence). J was trimmed by 3 bases and V by 5 bases; bases with no gene match: 7. This CDR3 has 14 residues. CDR3 in amino acids: CASSAEGAFYEQYF. The CDR3 DNA follows: TGTGCCAGTAGTGCCGAGGGGGCGTTCTACGAGCAGTACTTC. Together with reference TRBV19 and TRBJ2-7, the CDR3 gives the full variable domain: DGGITQSPKYLFRKEGQNVTLSCEQNLNHDAMYWYRQDPGQGLRLIYYSQIVNDFQKGDIAEGYSVSREKKESFPLTVTSAQKNPTAFYLCASSAEGAFYEQYFGPGTRLTVT.

V is TRBV29-1 and J is TRBJ2-5; possibly TRBD1 for D (5 bases). The DNA end lines up better with TRBJ2-7; the J call may be wrong. CDR1 SQVTM and CDR2 ANQGSEA come from the germline V gene. The CDR3 length is 14 residues. CDR3 sequence: CSVVIQKGVYEQYF. The CDR3, as DNA: TGCAGCGTTGTTATCCAGAAAGGGGTCTACGAGCAGTACTTC.

The CDR3, as DNA: TGTGCCAGCTCACAAGGACAGGGGGCAACTAATGAAAAACTGTTTTTT. Protein product: CASSQGQGATNEKLFF. The J gene is TRBJ1-4, the V gene TRBV18, with TRBD1 matching over 10 bases. The trim removed 4 bases at V and 0 bases at J, leaving 2 bases unmatched. Germline assignment: CDR1 KGHSH and CDR2 LQKENI. The CDR3 has 16 residues.

The rearrangement uses TRBV4-2 and TRBJ1-4; possibly TRBD1 for D (5 bases). V was cut by 1 base and J by 8 bases, with 11 bases left in between. The CDR3 runs 14 residues. CDR1 and CDR2 (germline): LGHNA, YNFKEQ. CDR3 DNA sequence: TGTGCCAGCAGCCAAGGGGACTGGCTGGAAAAACTGTTTTTT. It is translated as CASSQGDWLEKLFF.

The chain employs TRBV2 and TRBJ1-1, with D hard to call. Trimming removed 4 bases at V and 3 bases at J, with 12 bases between. This CDR3 region has 14 residues. The germline V gene has CDR1 SNHLY and CDR2 FYNNEI. Here the CDR3 reads CASSASSPDTEAFF. The DNA for the CDR3 is TGTGCCAGCAGTGCCTCTAGCCCTGACACTGAAGCTTTCTTT. Supplemented by reference TRBV2 and TRBJ1-1, the full variable domain reads EPEVTQTPSHQVTQMGQEVILRCVPISNHLYFYWYRQILGQKVEFLVSFYNNEISEKSEIFDDQFSVERPDGSNFTLKIRSTKLEDSAMYFCASSASSPDTEAFFGQGTRLTVV.

The V and J genes are TRBV5-5 and TRBJ2-3, with 8 bases aligning to TRBD1. Germline CDR1 and CDR2: SGHKS and YYEKEE (reference sequence). There are 15 residues in the CDR3. V lost 0 bases and J lost 4; bases outside the gene matches: 4. CDR3 in amino acids: CASSLGAGGADTQYF. CDR3 nucleotide sequence: TGTGCCAGCAGCTTGGGGGCAGGGGGCGCAGATACGCAGTATTTT.

This chain links TRBV29-1 with TRBJ2-2; 8 bases align to TRBD1. Trimming cost V 7 bases and J 1 base; bases outside gene matches: 2. Per germline, CDR1 SQVTM and CDR2 ANQGSEA. The CDR3 runs 13 residues. The DNA for the CDR3 is TGCAGCGCAGACAGGGGGAACACCGGGGAGCTGTTTTTT. Translating gives CSADRGNTGELFF.

The gene calls are TRBV7-9 and TRBJ1-5; 11 nucleotides line up with TRBD1. Losses at the gene ends were 6 bases for V and 14 bases for J; bases not matched to a gene: 12. There are 14 residues in the CDR3. Germline V CDR1 and CDR2: SEHNR, FQNEAQ (reference sequence). The CDR3 protein is CASSNPGQGVSKHF. CDR3 nucleotide sequence: TGTGCCAGCAGTAACCCGGGACAGGGGGTGTCGAAGCATTTT.

This clone has a handful of counts. The rearrangement joins TRBV27 to TRBJ2-7, with 7 bases fitting TRBD1. Trimming took 7 bases from V and 2 from J; bases not matched to a gene: 11. The CDR3 is 15 amino acids. CDR1 and CDR2 from the germline V gene are MNHEY and SMNVEV (reference sequence). This chain's CDR3 is CASKIHGQEAYEQYF. The DNA of the CDR3 is TGTGCCAGCAAAATACACGGACAGGAAGCCTACGAGCAGTACTTC.